One and the same sample provided the 12 T cell receptor beta chains below, sequenced in a study of blood T cell repertoires in COVID-19. The method was immunoSEQ multiplex PCR; TCRdb's version includes in-frame clones alone and lacks a portion of them. This sample has approximately 170,000 clones, with over 80% found just once. The sample comprised peripheral blood. The receptors were sampled from a woman of 80 years or more with COVID-19, enrolled during active disease.

The chain carries TRBV14 and TRBJ1-1; no reliable D call. Trimming took off 3 bases at V and 2 bases at J, with 10 bases between the two ends. The CDR3 covers 14 residues. CDR1 and CDR2 (germline): SGHDN, FVKESK. The CDR3 DNA reads as TGTGCCAGCAGCCACCCCGGGAGAAACACTGAAGCTTTCTTT. Translation: CASSHPGRNTEAFF.

The V call is TRBV2, the J call TRBJ1-2, with D possibly being TRBD1 (5 bases). CDR3 size: 13 residues. V gave up 11 bases and J gave up 4 bases, with 17 bases separating them. The germline CDR1 and CDR2 sequences are SNHLY and FYNNEI. Written as DNA, the CDR3 is TGTGCCGGATCGCCAGGGATTTTCTATGGCTACACCTTC. Residues: CAGSPGIFYGYTF.

The chain combines TRBV6-4 with TRBJ2-2; weak D call: TRBD2 (6 bases). Germline V gives CDR1 MRHNA, CDR2 SNTAGT. Trimming took 1 base from V and 5 from J, leaving 11 bases between them. This CDR3 spans 15 amino acids. DNA for the CDR3: TGTGCCAGCAGTGACTTGGGGCGGGGTACCGGGGAGCTGTTTTTT. This codes for CASSDLGRGTGELFF.

V usage is TRBV2 and J usage is TRBJ1-5; 10 bases are shared with TRBD1. This CDR3 is built from 20 residues. Per the germline V gene, CDR1 is SNHLY and CDR2 is FYNNEI. J gave up 2 bases and V 3 bases, and 16 bases lay outside the gene matches. The CDR3 DNA sequence: TGTGCCAGCAGTGATACATACCGGGACAGGGGCTCCCTTGGCAATCAGCCCCAGCATTTT. This codes for CASSDTYRDRGSLGNQPQHF.

J is TRBJ2-7 and V is TRBV9; 8 bases are a match to TRBD1. This CDR3 has 13 amino acids. The V gene end was trimmed by 2 bases and the J gene end by 7 bases; junction bases not matched to a gene: 5. CDR1 is SGDLS and CDR2 is YYNGEE in the germline V gene. The CDR3 nucleotides read TGTGCCAGCAGCGTGGGACAGGTGCAGGAGCAGTACTTC. As protein: CASSVGQVQEQYF.

The chain has TRBV2 and TRBJ2-2; no clear D gene. The CDR3 totals 13 residues. Trimming removed 4 bases from V and 3 bases from J, with 6 bases in between. Germline-derived CDR1 and CDR2 are SNHLY and FYNNEI. The CDR3, as DNA: TGTGCCAGCAGTGGCCGGTACACCGGGGAGCTGTTTTTT. This sequence encodes CASSGRYTGELFF.

This chain links TRBV7-8 with TRBJ2-2; 8 bases align to TRBD1. The ends lost 4 bases at V and 3 bases at J; junction bases unmatched: 7. Germline loops: CDR1 SGHVS, CDR2 FQNEAQ. The CDR3 is 16 amino acids. This chain's CDR3 is CASSYGQGRYTGELFF. Here the CDR3 DNA reads TGTGCCAGCAGCTACGGACAGGGTCGGTACACCGGGGAGCTGTTTTTT. Drawing the rest from reference TRBV7-8 and TRBJ2-2, the complete variable domain is GAGVSQSPRYKVAKRGQDVALRCDPISGHVSLFWYQQALGQGPEFLTYFQNEAQLDKSGLPSDRFFAERPEGSVSTLKIQRTQQEDSAVYLCASSYGQGRYTGELFFGEGSRLTVL.

This clone has only one observation. The CDR3 spells CATSTVQGQPQHF. CDR3 nucleotides: TGTGCCACCAGCACAGTCCAGGGTCAGCCCCAGCATTTT. V and J are TRBV15 and TRBJ1-5; D may be TRBD1 (5 bases). The germline V and J ends were trimmed by 4 bases and 6 bases, with 10 bases remaining between them. This CDR3 has 13 residues. Germline CDR1 and CDR2: LNHNV and YYDKDF (reference sequence).

This rearrangement joins TRBV2 to TRBJ2-2; possibly TRBD1 for D (6 bases). Germline values: CDR1 SNHLY, CDR2 FYNNEI. Trimming stripped 4 bases from V and 0 bases from J, with 6 bases between. The CDR3 loop spans 14 amino acids. CDR3 residues: CASSGTANTGELFF. CDR3 coding DNA: TGTGCCAGCAGTGGGACAGCGAACACCGGGGAGCTGTTTTTT. The full variable domain, its missing parts supplied by reference TRBV2 and TRBJ2-2, is EPEVTQTPSHQVTQMGQEVILRCVPISNHLYFYWYRQILGQKVEFLVSFYNNEISEKSEIFDDQFSVERPDGSNFTLKIRSTKLEDSAMYFCASSGTANTGELFFGEGSRLTVL.

To note about this clone: Its ends do not fully match the called genes, so a read error is possible. The rearrangement uses TRBV7-7 and TRBJ2-5, with D possibly being TRBD2 (6 bases). From germline, CDR1 is SSHAT and CDR2 FNYEAQ (reference sequence). This CDR3 is 14 amino acids long. CDR3 nucleotides: TGTGCTAGCAGCCTCGCGGGGATCCAAGAGACCCAGTACTTC. Translating it yields CASSLAGIQETQYF.

The chain joins TRBV5-4 to TRBJ1-6; maybe TRBD1 (6 bases). CDR3 size: 15 residues. The germline CDR1 and CDR2 sequences are SGHNT and YYREEE (reference sequence). V lost 4 bases and J lost 5, with 13 bases in between. This CDR3 reads CASSQGGRDNSPLHF. The CDR3 DNA reads as TGTGCCAGCAGCCAAGGGGGACGGGATAATTCACCCCTCCACTTT.

The rearrangement joins TRBV15 to TRBJ1-5, with D possibly matching TRBD1 (5 bases). CDR3 size: 13 residues. V lost 0 bases and J lost 8, with 8 bases in between. Germline V gene data show CDR1 as LNHNV and CDR2 as YYDKDF (reference sequence). CDR3 sequence reads: CATSRDPGEPQHF. The DNA for the CDR3 is TGTGCCACCAGCAGAGATCCGGGGGAGCCCCAGCATTTT.